This paragraph covers one TCR beta chain sequence. Only in-frame clones appear in the TCRdb table, and some are missing; sequencing was by immunoSEQ multiplex PCR. This table has over 90,000 clones, roughly nine tenths appearing once. The germline gives CDR1 LNHDA, CDR2 SQIVND (reference sequence). The CDR3 contains 14 residues. Trimming cost V 7 bases and J 0 bases, with 10 bases left between them. These data are taken from a study of T cell changes during pregnancy in multiple sclerosis. The J gene is TRBJ1-5, the V gene TRBV19; D ambiguous. This TCR came from a female donor in good health, enrolled as a control in a pregnancy study. The sample was peripheral blood, taken in the second trimester of pregnancy. The CDR3 loop is CASKFGSSNQPQHF. The CDR3 coding sequence is TGTGCCAGTAAATTTGGGAGTAGCAATCAGCCCCAGCATTTT.